Listed below are T cell receptor beta chains from one sample, sequenced in a study of T-cell reconstitution after alpha-beta-depleted transplantation in children. Using its own MiXCR run on the PCR reads, TCRdb lists one record per CDR3 protein. The table lists about 150,000 distinct CDR3 sequences, 8% to 10% of them singletons. This specimen consisted of PBMCs, mostly from graft donor cells, obtained 180 days after TCRalphabeta/CD19-depleted stem cell transplant. These receptors all come from a female patient aged 2-15 years who had a stem cell transplant for congenital amegakaryocytic thrombocytopenia, so the T cells may come from the graft donor. Both conserved end residues are part of each CDR3. A D gene is named only where the DNA matches it firmly. Size is stated for part of the rows, as once, few or many counts, or as a class when the clone is expanded.

>.|many|TRBJ2-3|TRBV28
TGTGCCAGCAGTTTAAGCCCTGCAGATACGCAGTATTTT
CASSLSPADTQYF
>TRBD2|many|TRBJ2-7|TRBV10-3
TGTGCCATCAGTGAGAGAATCGGACTAGGGTCAGGCGAGCAGTACTTC
CAISERIGLGSGEQYF
>.|.|TRBJ2-7|TRBV4-2
TGTGCCAGCAGCCCAATGAATCTCTGCGAGCAGTACTTC
CASSPMNLCEQYF
>.|many|TRBJ2-4|TRBV3-1
TGTGCCAGCAGCCAAGATCTGGGCCTTACAGCCAAAAACATTCAGTACTTC
CASSQDLGLTAKNIQYF
>.|many|TRBJ1-1|TRBV5-1
TGCGCCAGCAGCTTTGGGATGAACACTGAAGCTTTCTTT
CASSFGMNTEAFF
>TRBD2|many|TRBJ2-3|TRBV30
TGTGCCTGGACCGGACTAGCGTTGCTGGCAGATACGCAGTATTTT
CAWTGLALLADTQYF
>.|few|TRBJ2-1|TRBV7-8
TGTGCCAGCAGCCCCCGGACTACCACCTACAATGAGCAGTTCTTC
CASSPRTTTYNEQFF
>.|.|TRBJ2-4|TRBV28
TGTGCCAGCAGTTTCGTCGACGGAAGAGCCAAAAACATTCAGTACTTC
CASSFVDGRAKNIQYF
>TRBD2|.|TRBJ2-1|TRBV19
TGTGCCAGTAGTATAGCCGGGGGGGCCCGGGAGCAGTTCTTC
CASSIAGGAREQFF
>.|many|TRBJ1-1|TRBV5-1
TGCGCCAGCAGCTTGGCACCCCTAACGGGGGTTAACACTGAAGCTTTCTTT
CASSLAPLTGVNTEAFF
>TRBD2|many|TRBJ2-5|TRBV6-5
TGTGCCAGCAGTCTACGACTAGCGGGGCAAGAGACCCAGTACTTC
CASSLRLAGQETQYF
>TRBD2|.|TRBJ2-7|TRBV5-1
TGCGCCAGCAGCTCGACTAGCGGGAGGGCGAGAGAGCAGTACTTC
CASSSTSGRAREQYF
>TRBD1|.|TRBJ1-1|TRBV19
TGTGCCAGTAGTATCCCGGGACAGGGACTTCCTGAAGCTTTCTTT
CASSIPGQGLPEAFF
>TRBD2|.|TRBJ2-1|TRBV5-1
TGCGCCAGCAGCTTTGGGAAACTAGCGGGGATCTACAATGAGCAGTTCTTC
CASSFGKLAGIYNEQFF
>.|many|TRBJ2-5|TRBV10-3
TGTGCCATCAGTGGGACAGACCAAGAGACCCAGTACTTC
CAISGTDQETQYF
>TRBD1|few|TRBJ2-1|TRBV5-5
TGTGCCAGCAGCCGACCCGGGACAGGGAGAGACAATGAGCAGTTCTTC
CASSRPGTGRDNEQFF
>.|.|TRBJ2-7|TRBV5-1
TGCGCCAGCAGCCCACAACCCGGGATCCCAAACTACGAGCAGTACTTC
CASSPQPGIPNYEQYF
>.|many|TRBJ2-3|TRBV13
TGTGCCAGCAGCGCGGCGAGGTCTACCTTCACAGATACGCAGTATTTT
CASSAARSTFTDTQYF
>TRBD1|many|TRBJ1-4|TRBV28
TGTGCCAGCAGTTTAACAGGGGACAATGAAAAACTGTTTTTT
CASSLTGDNEKLFF
>.|many|TRBJ1-1|TRBV18
TGTGCCAGCTTCCGGGACCCGACCATAGCTTTCTTT
CASFRDPTIAFF
>TRBD2|many|TRBJ2-3|TRBV12-3/TRBV12-4
TGTGCCAGCAGGCCCAATACTAGCGGGGTTCGAGATACGCAGTATTTT
CASRPNTSGVRDTQYF
>.|.|TRBJ2-7|TRBV13
TGTGCCACCAACCACGGACCAGAGCCCTACGAGCAGTACTTC
CATNHGPEPYEQYF
>.|.|TRBJ2-7|TRBV20-1
TGCAGTGCTAGAGAATCCGGGCTGATGAACGAGCAGTACTTC
CSARESGLMNEQYF
>.|many|TRBJ2-5|TRBV5-1
TGCGCCAGCAGCTTCGGAGGGGTGGAGACCCAGTACTTC
CASSFGGVETQYF
>.|many|TRBJ2-7|TRBV12-3/TRBV12-4
TGTGCCAGCAGTTTCACTAGGCGCGAGCAGTACTTC
CASSFTRREQYF
>.|many|TRBJ1-2|TRBV12-3/TRBV12-4
TGTGCCAGCAGCCCCTTGCGGGACGGAAACTATGGCTACACCTTC
CASSPLRDGNYGYTF
>TRBD1|many|TRBJ2-1|TRBV20-1
TGCAGTGCTAAGGACAGGTACTACAATGAGCAGTTCTTC
CSAKDRYYNEQFF
>.|many|TRBJ1-2|TRBV28
TGTGCCAGCAGTTTATTCGGGGGATTCGGCTATGGCTACACCTTC
CASSLFGGFGYGYTF
>.|many|TRBJ2-3|TRBV20-1
TGCAGTGCTAGTGTCAGCGGCACAGATACGCAGTATTTT
CSASVSGTDTQYF
>.|many|TRBJ1-6|TRBV5-8
TGTGCCAGTCGGGAGTCATATAATTCACCCCTCCACTTT
CASRESYNSPLHF
>TRBD2|many|TRBJ2-1|TRBV15
TGTGCCACCAGCAGGCTGGGGACCAGCGGGAGCTTCTACAATGAGCAGTTCTTC
CATSRLGTSGSFYNEQFF
>.|few|TRBJ2-2|TRBV12-3/TRBV12-4
TGTGCCAGCAACCTCCGGCAGGGGAGGTCCGGGGAGCTGTTTTTT
CASNLRQGRSGELFF
>TRBD2|few|TRBJ2-7|TRBV20-1
TGCAGTGCTAGAGATGGCGGGAGAGGAGTGAACGAGCAGTACTTC
CSARDGGRGVNEQYF
>TRBD1|.|TRBJ2-5|TRBV7-9
TGTGCCAGCCGATCGACAGGGGCCGAGACCCAGTACTTC
CASRSTGAETQYF
>.|few|TRBJ1-1|TRBV5-1
TGCGCCAGCAGCCCACAGGGTTTGGCTGAAGCTTTCTTT
CASSPQGLAEAFF
>TRBD1|many|TRBJ2-6|TRBV13
TGTGCCAGCAGCTTAGTTGGGACAGGGGACTCTGGGGCCAACGTCCTGACTTTC
CASSLVGTGDSGANVLTF
>TRBD2|.|TRBJ2-3|TRBV28
TGTGCCAGCAGTCCCGGGACAGGGCCCTCCAGGACTAGCGGGAGATCGGACACAGATACGCAGTATTTT
CASSPGTGPSRTSGRSDTDTQYF
>TRBD2|few|TRBJ2-1|TRBV4-3
TGCGCCAGCAGCCAAAATCCGGGACTAGGCCGAAATGAGCAGTTCTTC
CASSQNPGLGRNEQFF
>.|many|TRBJ2-3|TRBV7-2
TGTGCCAGCAGCAAGGGGTGGGAGCGGGCAGATACGCAGTATTTT
CASSKGWERADTQYF
>.|many|TRBJ2-1|TRBV10-3
TGTGCCATCAGTGAGCCTTGGAGCTCCTACAATGAGCAGTTCTTC
CAISEPWSSYNEQFF
>.|many|TRBJ1-6|TRBV18
TGTGCCAGCTCACCAAGTGCGGCGCGCCTGAATTCACCCCTCCACTTT
CASSPSAARLNSPLHF
>.|many|TRBJ2-7|TRBV29-1
TGCAGCGTTGAAGTTGACACGATCTCCTACGAGCAGTACTTC
CSVEVDTISYEQYF
>TRBD1|many|TRBJ2-7|TRBV5-1
TGCGCCAGCAGCTGGGACAGATTTCTGTACTTC
CASSWDRFLYF
>.|many|TRBJ2-1|TRBV29-1
TGCAGCGCCGGACCCAATGAGCAGTTCTTC
CSAGPNEQFF